What follows is one TCR beta chain and its context. Synthesis of TCR beta cDNA was carried out from approximately 500 ng total RNA with a constant-region primer. Researchers made the TCR beta libraries by running three nested multiplex PCR rounds with slightly modified ARM-PCR. It was with TRBV1-TRBV30 forward primers and a C-beta reverse primer that the first two PCR rounds were run, at approximately 10 cycles each. A single record per CDR3 protein comes from TCRdb applying MiXCR to the multiplex PCR reads. Of about 210,000 distinct CDR3 sequences listed, about 61% were seen once; the top ten hold roughly 7%. Unsorted whole blood yielded blood RNA, and germline DNA was extracted as well. The entry originates in a study of tumor-infiltrating lymphocytes in primary liver carcinoma. The CDR3 extends over 15 amino acids. Trimming cost V 2 bases and J 2 bases, with 9 bases left between them. Germline V gene data show CDR1 as SEHNR and CDR2 as FQNEAQ (reference sequence).

Sequenced input: peripheral blood. The clonotype was recovered from a woman in her sixties or seventies with primary liver carcinoma and hepatitis B virus infection. V gene TRBV7-9 combines with J gene TRBJ2-2; weak D call: TRBD2 (6 bases). CDR3 DNA sequence: TGTGCCAGCAGCTTAAGGGACTGCAACACCGGGGAGCTGTTTTTT. Its protein is CASSLRDCNTGELFF.